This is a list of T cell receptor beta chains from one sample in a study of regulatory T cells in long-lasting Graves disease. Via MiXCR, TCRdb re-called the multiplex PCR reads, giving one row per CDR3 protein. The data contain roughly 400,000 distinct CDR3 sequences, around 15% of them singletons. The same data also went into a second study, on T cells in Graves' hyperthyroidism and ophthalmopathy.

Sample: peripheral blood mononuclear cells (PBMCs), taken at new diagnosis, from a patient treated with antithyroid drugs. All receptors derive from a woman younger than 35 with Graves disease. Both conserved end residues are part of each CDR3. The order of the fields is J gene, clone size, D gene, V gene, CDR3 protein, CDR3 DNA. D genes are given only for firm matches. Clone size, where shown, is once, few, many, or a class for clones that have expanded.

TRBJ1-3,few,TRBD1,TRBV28,CASGRQGTGNTIYF,TGTGCCAGCGGCAGACAGGGAACCGGAAACACCATATATTTT
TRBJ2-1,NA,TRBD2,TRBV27,CASSPRLAGGPGDEQFF,TGTGCCAGCAGTCCAAGACTAGCGGGAGGGCCGGGGGATGAGCAGTTCTTC
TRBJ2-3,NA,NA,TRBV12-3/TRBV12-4,CASSLEGRGRYTQYF,TGTGCCAGCAGTTTAGAGGGCAGGGGCAGGTATACGCAGTATTTT
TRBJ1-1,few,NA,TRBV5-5,CASSFWGSRAEAFF,TGTGCCAGCAGCTTTTGGGGGAGTCGCGCTGAAGCTTTCTTT
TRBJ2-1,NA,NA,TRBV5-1,CASSFGAGVNEQFF,TGCGCCAGCAGCTTTGGGGCTGGGGTCAATGAGCAGTTCTTC
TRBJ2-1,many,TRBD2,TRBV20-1,CSAREGGRAGEQFF,TGCAGTGCTAGAGAGGGCGGGAGGGCCGGTGAGCAGTTCTTC
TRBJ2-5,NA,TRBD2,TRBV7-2,CASSLALSWGGETQYF,TGTGCCAGCAGCTTAGCGCTTAGTTGGGGGGGGGAGACCCAGTACTTC
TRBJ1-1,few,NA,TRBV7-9,CASRLGRQGNTEAFF,TGTGCCAGCAGGCTAGGGCGTCAGGGGAACACTGAAGCTTTCTTT
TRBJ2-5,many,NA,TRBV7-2,CASSPGSNQETQYF,TGTGCCAGCAGCCCGGGATCGAATCAAGAGACCCAGTACTTC
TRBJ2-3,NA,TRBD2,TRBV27,CVSTVAGQPDTQYF,TGTGTCAGCACCGTAGCGGGACAACCGGATACGCAGTATTTT
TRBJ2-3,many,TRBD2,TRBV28,CASSLSERETHTQYF,TGTGCCAGCAGTTTATCTGAGCGGGAGACCCATACGCAGTATTTT
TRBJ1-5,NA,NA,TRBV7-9,CAWGGGKNQPQHF,TGTGCCTGGGGTGGGGGGAAGAATCAGCCCCAGCATTTT
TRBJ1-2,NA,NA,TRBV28,CASSLAWYGYTF,TGTGCCAGCAGTTTAGCGTGGTATGGCTACACCTTC
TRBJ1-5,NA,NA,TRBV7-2,CASSLARQPQHF,TGTGCCAGCAGCTTAGCGAGACAGCCCCAGCATTTT
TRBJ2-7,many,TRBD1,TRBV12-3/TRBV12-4,CASSSTGTGTYEQYF,TGTGCCAGCAGTTCAACCGGGACAGGGACCTACGAGCAGTACTTC
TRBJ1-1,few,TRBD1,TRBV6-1,CASNKGQGVDQAFF,TGTGCCAGCAATAAGGGACAGGGGGTCGACCAAGCTTTCTTT
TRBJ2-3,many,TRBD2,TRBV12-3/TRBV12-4,CASSPARGATDTQYF,TGTGCCAGCAGCCCCGCGCGGGGGGCCACAGATACGCAGTATTTT
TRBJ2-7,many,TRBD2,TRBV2,CASRWGGGAQYEQYF,TGTGCCAGCAGATGGGGCGGGGGAGCTCAATACGAGCAGTACTTC
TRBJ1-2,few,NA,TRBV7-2,CASSLSQVDYGYTF,TGTGCCAGCAGCTTATCGCAGGTGGACTATGGCTACACCTTC
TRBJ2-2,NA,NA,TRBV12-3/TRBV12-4,CASSPTDLIANTGELFF,TGTGCCAGCAGTCCCACGGACCTAATTGCGAACACCGGGGAGCTGTTTTTT
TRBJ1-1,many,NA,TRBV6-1,CASRPTGRPTEAFF,TGTGCCAGCAGGCCAACGGGACGTCCGACTGAAGCTTTCTTT
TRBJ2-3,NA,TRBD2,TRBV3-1,CASSQTYSGRLDTQYF,TGTGCCAGCAGCCAAACTTATAGCGGGAGATTAGATACGCAGTATTTT
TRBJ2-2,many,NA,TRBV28,CASAGPNTGELFF,TGTGCCAGCGCGGGACCGAACACCGGGGAGCTGTTTTTT
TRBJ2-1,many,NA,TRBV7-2,CASSLGFGGGRTYNEQFF,TGTGCCAGCAGCTTAGGTTTTGGTGGCGGCAGGACCTACAATGAGCAGTTCTTC
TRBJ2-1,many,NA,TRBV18,CASSPGASSYNEQFF,TGTGCCAGCTCACCAGGGGCGAGCTCCTACAATGAGCAGTTCTTC
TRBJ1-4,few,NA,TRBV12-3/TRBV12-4,CASSLNPRGEKLFF,TGTGCCAGCAGTTTAAATCCGCGGGGAGAAAAACTGTTTTTT
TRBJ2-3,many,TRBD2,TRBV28,CASGLAGGADTQYF,TGTGCCAGCGGACTAGCGGGAGGAGCAGATACGCAGTATTTT
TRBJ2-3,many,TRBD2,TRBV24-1,CATSDSLAGVLDTQYF,TGTGCCACCAGTGATTCTCTAGCGGGAGTTCTAGATACGCAGTATTTT
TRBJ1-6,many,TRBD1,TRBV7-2,CASSLALQGANSPLHF,TGTGCCAGCAGCTTAGCCCTACAGGGGGCGAATTCACCCCTCCACTTT
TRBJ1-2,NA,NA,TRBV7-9,CATEKGVNGYTF,TGTGCCACAGAGAAAGGGGTGAATGGCTACACCTTC
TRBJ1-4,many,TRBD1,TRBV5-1,CASSRPGQGNEKLFF,TGCGCCAGCAGCCGACCGGGACAGGGAAATGAAAAACTGTTTTTT
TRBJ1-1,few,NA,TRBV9,CASSEGWGFGTEAFF,TGTGCCAGCAGCGAAGGGTGGGGTTTCGGCACTGAAGCTTTCTTT
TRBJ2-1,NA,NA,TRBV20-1,CSARDYDRPGYNEQFF,TGCAGTGCTAGAGATTACGACAGGCCAGGGTACAATGAGCAGTTCTTC
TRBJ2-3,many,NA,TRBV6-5,CASSYATGDTQYF,TGTGCCAGCAGTTACGCTACAGGGGATACGCAGTATTTT
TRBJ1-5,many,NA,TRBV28,CASSPEDSSNQPQHF,TGTGCCAGCAGTCCCGAGGACAGTAGCAATCAGCCCCAGCATTTT
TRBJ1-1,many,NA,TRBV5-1,CASSLEANTEAFF,TGTGCCAGCAGCTTGGAGGCGAACACTGAAGCTTTCTTT
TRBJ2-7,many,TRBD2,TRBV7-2,CASSRLAGGRYEQYF,TGTGCCAGCAGCCGCCTAGCGGGAGGCCGGTACGAGCAGTACTTC
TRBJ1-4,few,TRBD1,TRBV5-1,CASSLDRGPPWDNEKLFF,TGCGCCAGCAGCTTGGACAGGGGACCCCCGTGGGATAATGAAAAACTGTTTTTT
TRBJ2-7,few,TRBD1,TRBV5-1,CASSLVGQGLIYEQYF,TGCGCCAGCAGCTTGGTCGGACAGGGTCTAATCTACGAGCAGTACTTC
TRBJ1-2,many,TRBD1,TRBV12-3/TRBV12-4,CASSYGQGAVAYGYTF,TGTGCCAGCAGTTACGGACAGGGGGCCGTTGCCTATGGCTACACCTTC
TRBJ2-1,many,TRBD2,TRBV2,CASRTLAGSYNEQFF,TGTGCCAGCAGGACCTTAGCGGGGTCCTACAATGAGCAGTTCTTC
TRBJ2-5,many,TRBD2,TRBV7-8,CASNPLAGDGETQYF,TGTGCCAGCAACCCATTAGCGGGAGACGGAGAGACCCAGTACTTC
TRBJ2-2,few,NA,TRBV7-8,CASSLAGIHTGELFF,TGTGCCAGCAGCTTAGCGGGGATTCACACCGGGGAGCTGTTTTTT
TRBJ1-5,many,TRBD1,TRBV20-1,CSATRQGSQPQHF,TGCAGTGCTACCCGACAGGGGAGTCAGCCCCAGCATTTT
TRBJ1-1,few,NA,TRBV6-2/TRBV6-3,CASSEGEGEAFF,TGTGCCAGCAGTGAAGGAGAGGGTGAAGCTTTCTTT
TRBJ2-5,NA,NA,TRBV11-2,CASSYTGETQYF,TGTGCCAGCAGCTACACTGGGGAGACCCAGTACTTC
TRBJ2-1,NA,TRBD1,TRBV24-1,CATSDLRGTGKLISEQFF,TGTGCCACCAGTGATTTGAGGGGGACAGGGAAGCTAATAAGTGAGCAGTTCTTC
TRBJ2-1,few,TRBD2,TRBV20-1,CSAHQTSGSGNEQFF,TGCAGTGCTCACCAAACTAGCGGGAGTGGCAATGAGCAGTTCTTC
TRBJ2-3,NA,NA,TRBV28,CASSFRTGRGTSTDTQYF,TGTGCCAGCAGTTTTAGGACAGGGAGGGGAACTAGCACAGATACGCAGTATTTT
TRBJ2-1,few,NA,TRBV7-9,CASSLGTVRGNEQFF,TGTGCCAGCAGCTTAGGCACCGTCCGAGGTAATGAGCAGTTCTTC
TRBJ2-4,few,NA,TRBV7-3,CASSLTSGGGNIQYF,TGTGCCAGCAGCTTAACTTCCGGAGGGGGGAACATTCAGTACTTC